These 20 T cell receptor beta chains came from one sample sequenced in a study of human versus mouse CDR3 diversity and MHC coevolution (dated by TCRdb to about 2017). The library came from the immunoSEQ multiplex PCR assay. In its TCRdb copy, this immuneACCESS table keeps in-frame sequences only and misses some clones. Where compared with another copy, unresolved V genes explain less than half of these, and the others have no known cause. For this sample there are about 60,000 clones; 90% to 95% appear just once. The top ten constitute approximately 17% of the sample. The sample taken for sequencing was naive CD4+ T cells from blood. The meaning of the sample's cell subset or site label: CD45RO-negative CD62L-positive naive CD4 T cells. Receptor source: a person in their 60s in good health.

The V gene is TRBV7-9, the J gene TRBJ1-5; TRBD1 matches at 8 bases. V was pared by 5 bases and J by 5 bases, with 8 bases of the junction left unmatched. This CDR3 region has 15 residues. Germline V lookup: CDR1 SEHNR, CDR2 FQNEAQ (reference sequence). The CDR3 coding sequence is TGTGCCAGCAGCCCTACAGGGGGAAGGGATCAGCCCCAGCATTTT. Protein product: CASSPTGGRDQPQHF.

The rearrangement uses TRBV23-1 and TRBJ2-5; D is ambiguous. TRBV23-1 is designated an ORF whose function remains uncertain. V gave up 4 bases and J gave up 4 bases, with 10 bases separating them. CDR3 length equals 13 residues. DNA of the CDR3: TGCGCCAGCAGTCGTCGGGTCCGAGAGACCCAGTACTTC. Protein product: CASSRRVRETQYF.

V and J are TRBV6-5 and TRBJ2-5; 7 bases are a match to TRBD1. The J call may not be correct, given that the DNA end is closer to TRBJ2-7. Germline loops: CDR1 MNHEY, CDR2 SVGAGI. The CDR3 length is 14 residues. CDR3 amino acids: CASSYRDSAYEQYF. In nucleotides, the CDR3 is TGTGCCAGCAGTTACCGGGACAGTGCCTACGAGCAGTACTTC.

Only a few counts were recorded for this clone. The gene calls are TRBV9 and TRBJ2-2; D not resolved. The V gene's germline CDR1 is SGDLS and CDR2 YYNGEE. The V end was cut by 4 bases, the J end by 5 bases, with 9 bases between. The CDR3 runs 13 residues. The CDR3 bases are TGTGCCAGCAGCTTAGTCTCTACCGGGGAGCTGTTTTTT. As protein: CASSLVSTGELFF.

CDR3 region: CASNTANYGYTF. The CDR3 DNA reads as TGTGCCAGCAACACAGCTAACTATGGCTACACCTTC. This chain uses TRBV2 with TRBJ1-2; D ambiguous. The V end was cut by 7 bases, the J end by 0 bases, with 6 bases between. The CDR3 consists of 12 residues. Germline loops: CDR1 SNHLY, CDR2 FYNNEI.

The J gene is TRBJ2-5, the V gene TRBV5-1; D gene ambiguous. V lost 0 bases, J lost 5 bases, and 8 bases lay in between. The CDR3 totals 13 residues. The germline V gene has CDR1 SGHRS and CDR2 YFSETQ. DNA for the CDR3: TGCGCCAGCAGCTTGGACACCGGGGAGACCCAGTACTTC. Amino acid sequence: CASSLDTGETQYF.

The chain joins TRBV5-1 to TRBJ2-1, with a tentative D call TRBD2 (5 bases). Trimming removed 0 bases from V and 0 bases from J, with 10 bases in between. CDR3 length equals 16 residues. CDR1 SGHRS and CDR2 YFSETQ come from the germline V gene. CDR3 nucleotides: TGCGCCAGCAGCTTGGCCGGGGAAAGCTCCTACAATGAGCAGTTCTTC. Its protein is CASSLAGESSYNEQFF.

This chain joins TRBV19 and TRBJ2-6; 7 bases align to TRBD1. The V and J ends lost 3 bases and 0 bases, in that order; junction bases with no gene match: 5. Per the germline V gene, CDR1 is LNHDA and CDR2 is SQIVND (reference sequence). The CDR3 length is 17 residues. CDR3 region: CASSIQGQSSGANVLTF. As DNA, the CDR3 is TGTGCCAGTAGTATTCAGGGACAGAGCTCTGGGGCCAACGTCCTGACTTTC. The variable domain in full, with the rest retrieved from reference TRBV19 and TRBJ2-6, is DGGITQSPKYLFRKEGQNVTLSCEQNLNHDAMYWYRQDPGQGLRLIYYSQIVNDFQKGDIAEGYSVSREKKESFPLTVTSAQKNPTAFYLCASSIQGQSSGANVLTFGAGSRLTVL.

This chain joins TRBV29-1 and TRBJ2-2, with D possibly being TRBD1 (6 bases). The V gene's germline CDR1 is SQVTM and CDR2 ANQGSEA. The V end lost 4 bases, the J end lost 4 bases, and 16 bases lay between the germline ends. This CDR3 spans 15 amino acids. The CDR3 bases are TGCAGCGTTGTATTATCGACAGGAGGCACCGGGGAGCTGTTTTTT. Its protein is CSVVLSTGGTGELFF.

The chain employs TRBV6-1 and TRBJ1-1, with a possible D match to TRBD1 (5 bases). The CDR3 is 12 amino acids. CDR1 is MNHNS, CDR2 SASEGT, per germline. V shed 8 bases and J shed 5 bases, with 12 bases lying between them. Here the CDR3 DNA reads TGTGCCAGCGGCGGAACAGGAACTGAAGCTTTCTTT. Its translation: CASGGTGTEAFF.

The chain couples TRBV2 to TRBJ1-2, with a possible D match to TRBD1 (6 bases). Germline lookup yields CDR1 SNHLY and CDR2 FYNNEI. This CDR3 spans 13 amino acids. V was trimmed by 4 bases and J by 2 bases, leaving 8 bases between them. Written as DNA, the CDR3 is TGTGCCAGCAGTGTTACAGGGAACTATGGCTACACCTTC. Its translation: CASSVTGNYGYTF.

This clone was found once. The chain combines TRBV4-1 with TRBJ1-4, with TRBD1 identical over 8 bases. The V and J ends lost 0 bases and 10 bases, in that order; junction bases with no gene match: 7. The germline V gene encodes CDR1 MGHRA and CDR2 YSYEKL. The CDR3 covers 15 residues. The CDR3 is CASSQDSGGVGKLFF. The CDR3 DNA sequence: TGCGCCAGCAGCCAAGATTCAGGGGGCGTGGGAAAACTGTTTTTT.

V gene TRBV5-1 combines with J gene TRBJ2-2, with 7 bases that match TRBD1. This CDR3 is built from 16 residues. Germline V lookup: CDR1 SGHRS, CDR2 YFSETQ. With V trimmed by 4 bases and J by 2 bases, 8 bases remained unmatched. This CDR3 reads CASSPRQGANTGELFF. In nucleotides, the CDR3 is TGCGCCAGCAGCCCGAGACAGGGCGCTAACACCGGGGAGCTGTTTTTT.

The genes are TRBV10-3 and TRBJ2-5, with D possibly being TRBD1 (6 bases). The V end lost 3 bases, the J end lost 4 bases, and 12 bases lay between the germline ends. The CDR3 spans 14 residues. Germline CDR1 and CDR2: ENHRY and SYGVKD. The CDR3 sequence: CAISDPQGAETQYF. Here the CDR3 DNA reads TGTGCCATCAGTGACCCACAGGGAGCAGAGACCCAGTACTTC.

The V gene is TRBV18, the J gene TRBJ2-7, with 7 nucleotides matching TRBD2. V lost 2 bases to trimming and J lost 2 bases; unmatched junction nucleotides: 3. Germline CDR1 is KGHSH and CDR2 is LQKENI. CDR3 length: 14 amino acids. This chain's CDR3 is CASSPGRGTYEQYF. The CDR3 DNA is TGTGCCAGCTCACCAGGGAGGGGCACCTACGAGCAGTACTTC.

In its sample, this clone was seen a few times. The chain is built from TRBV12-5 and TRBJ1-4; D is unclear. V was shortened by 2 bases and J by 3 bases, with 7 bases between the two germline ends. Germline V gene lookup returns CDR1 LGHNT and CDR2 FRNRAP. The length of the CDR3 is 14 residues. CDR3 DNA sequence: TGTGCTAGTGGTTTGTGGAGGGCTAATGAAAAACTGTTTTTT. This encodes CASGLWRANEKLFF.

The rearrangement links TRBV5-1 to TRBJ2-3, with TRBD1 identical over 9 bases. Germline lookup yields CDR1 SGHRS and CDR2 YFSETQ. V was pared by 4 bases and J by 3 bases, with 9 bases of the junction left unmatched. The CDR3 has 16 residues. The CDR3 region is CASSRGPGQGTDTQYF. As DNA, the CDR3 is TGCGCCAGCAGCCGGGGACCGGGACAGGGTACAGATACGCAGTATTTT.

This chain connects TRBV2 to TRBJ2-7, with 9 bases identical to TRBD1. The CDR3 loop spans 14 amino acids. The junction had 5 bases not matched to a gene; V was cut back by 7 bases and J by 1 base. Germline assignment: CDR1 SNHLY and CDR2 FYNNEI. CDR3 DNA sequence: TGTGCCAGCAACCGGGACAGGGATTCCTACGAGCAGTACTTC. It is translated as CASNRDRDSYEQYF.

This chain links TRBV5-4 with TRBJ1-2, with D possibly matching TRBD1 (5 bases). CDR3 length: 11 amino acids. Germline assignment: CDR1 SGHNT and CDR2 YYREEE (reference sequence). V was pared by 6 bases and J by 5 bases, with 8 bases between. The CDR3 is CASTRGYGYTF. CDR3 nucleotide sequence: TGTGCCAGCACTCGGGGGTATGGCTACACCTTC.

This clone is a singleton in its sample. DNA of the CDR3: TGTGCCAGCAGCGTAGAGGGAGGGCCCTACGAGCAGTACTTC. It is translated as CASSVEGGPYEQYF. The chain has TRBV9 and TRBJ2-5; 7 bases align to TRBD2. The end of the DNA fits TRBJ2-7 better, so the J call may be wrong. Per germline, CDR1 SGDLS and CDR2 YYNGEE. The CDR3 extends over 14 amino acids.